The clone carrying this TCR beta chain was seen only once. Its antigen is not known. Sequencing was performed with immunoSEQ multiplex PCR; in TCRdb, only in-frame clones are kept and a portion is missing. This table has about 2,200,000 clones, more than 85% appearing once. As defined, naive CD8 cells were CD45RO-negative and positively selected for CCR7, with terminally differentiated effector memory CD45RA+ cells excluded. The data stem from a study of shared clonotypes between healthy human individuals. Study outcomes and limitations: Rarefaction gave evidence that sorted-subset sequencing remained incomplete despite large depth. Clonotype sharing across a few donors was observed for around 5% of naive CD4 clonotypes.

The CDR3 covers 13 residues. Germline V gene sequence: CDR1 MNHNY, CDR2 SVGAGI (reference sequence). V was trimmed by 11 bases and J by 1 base, leaving 14 bases between them. The source of this sequence is a man aged 18 to 30 in good health. Some clones in this sample may be carry-over from other donors' samples. Sequenced material: naive CD8+ T cells from PBMCs. This chain connects TRBV6-6 to TRBJ1-1, with D possibly TRBD1 on 6 matching bases. The CDR3 loop is CAVEQGWNTEAFF. DNA of the CDR3: TGTGCCGTCGAACAGGGCTGGAACACTGAAGCTTTCTTT.